Sequencing of this T cell receptor (beta chain) was carried out in a study of blood T cell repertoires in COVID-19. About the research overall: COVID-19 samples collected from the United States, Italy and Spain covered acute and convalescent phases.

This CDR3 spans 15 amino acids. Looked up from germline, CDR1 is LNHDA and CDR2 is SQIVND (reference sequence). The ends lost 6 bases at V and 1 base at J; junction bases unmatched: 7. Study processing details: Amplified reference gene primers provided the basis for estimating nucleated cell counts. Libraries were prepared by immunoSEQ multiplex PCR; TCRdb keeps only in-frame clonotypes and omits some of them. D and trimming were read from the DNA, whereas the V and J calls and clone size are those reported in that table. Among 100,000 to 150,000 clones listed, about nine tenths were seen once. This receptor was obtained from a human donor in a cohort sampled during active COVID-19. Sequenced: peripheral blood. The J gene is TRBJ1-1, the V gene TRBV19, with 8 bases that match TRBD1. CDR3 nucleotides: TGTGCCAGTAGCTCTGGGACAGGTCCGAACACTGAAGCTTTCTTT. Its translation: CASSSGTGPNTEAFF. Complete variable domain (other parts from reference TRBV19 and TRBJ1-1): DGGITQSPKYLFRKEGQNVTLSCEQNLNHDAMYWYRQDPGQGLRLIYYSQIVNDFQKGDIAEGYSVSREKKESFPLTVTSAQKNPTAFYLCASSSGTGPNTEAFFGQGTRLTVV.